This T cell receptor beta chain was found in a study of shared clonotypes between healthy human individuals. Deletions cut 3 bases from V and 7 bases from J, with 12 bases between. The CDR3 has 13 residues. Germline V lookup: CDR1 KGHSH, CDR2 LQKENI. Some clones are missing from TCRdb's copy, which holds only in-frame ones; the method was immunoSEQ multiplex PCR. There are roughly 320,000 clones in the sample; 87% occur only once, and roughly 17% lies in the top ten. This clonotype originated in a man between 18 and 35 years old in good health. The chain employs TRBV18 and TRBJ1-2; D may be TRBD1 (6 bases). Material: memory CD8+ T cells sorted from blood. Subset noted: CD45RO+ cells pooled with CCR7-negative TemRA cells. CDR3 DNA: TGTGCCAGCTCACCCCGGACAGCTTTTGGCTACACCTTC. Its translation is CASSPRTAFGYTF. Drawing the rest from reference TRBV18 and TRBJ1-2, the complete variable domain is NAGVMQNPRHLVRRRGQEARLRCSPMKGHSHVYWYRQLPEEGLKFMVYLQKENIIDESGMPKERFSAEFPKEGPSILRIQQVVRGDSAAYFCASSPRTAFGYTFGSGTRLTVV.